There are a few counts of the clone carrying this TCR beta chain. Per the original methods: Cell counts per sample came from amplifying reference gene primers. Assay: immunoSEQ multiplex PCR; the TCRdb copy retains only in-frame clones and omits some. The DNA gave D and trimming, while V, J and clone size come from that table. The table has 200,000 to 250,000 clones, roughly 83% seen once. The record originates from a study of blood T cell repertoires in COVID-19. Study-level background: Samples taken during acute and convalescent COVID-19 were collected in the United States, Italy and Spain. The cDNA or gDNA used as material had been derived from T cells, B-cell-depleted T cells, or PBMCs.

Germline V gene data show CDR1 as ENHRY and CDR2 as SYGVKD. The CDR3 spans 17 residues. J gave up 4 bases and V 2 bases, and 6 bases lay outside the gene matches. Material for sequencing was peripheral blood. The TCR comes from a woman aged 70-85 years with active or convalescent COVID-19. The V gene is TRBV10-3, the J gene TRBJ2-6; 9 bases match TRBD1. The chain's CDR3 is CAISEQGQGRGANVLTF. The CDR3, as DNA: TGTGCCATCAGTGAGCAGGGACAGGGAAGGGGGGCCAACGTCCTGACTTTC.